The 21 T cell receptor beta chains in this list originate from one sample, sequenced in a study of blood T cell repertoires in COVID-19. Only in-frame clones appear in the TCRdb table, and some are missing; sequencing was by immunoSEQ multiplex PCR. Here the sample spans more than 250,000 clones, 90% being singletons. The sequencing sample was made of PBMCs or T cells enriched from blood (not recorded which). The source is a woman in her late teens or twenties with acute COVID-19.

The V call is TRBV5-3, the J call TRBJ2-7; 10 bases match TRBD2. Being an ORF, TRBV5-3 has a function that is uncertain. The CDR3 sequence is 17 residues long. V gave up 4 bases and J gave up 4 bases; unmatched junction bases: 14. This CDR3 is CARSLRTSGEGAYEQYF. CDR3 in DNA: TGTGCCAGAAGCCTCAGGACTAGCGGAGAGGGAGCTTACGAGCAGTACTTC.

The CDR3 protein is CASSIGPRDYNEQFF. The CDR3 bases are TGTGCCAGTAGTATAGGTCCCCGGGACTACAATGAGCAGTTCTTC. V and J are TRBV19 and TRBJ2-1; TRBD2 might be the D (5 bases). The V gene's germline CDR1 is LNHDA and CDR2 SQIVND (reference sequence). With 1 base removed from V and 3 bases from J, the gap between germline ends came to 10 bases. The CDR3 loop spans 15 amino acids.

The V gene is TRBV19, the J gene TRBJ1-6; D ambiguous. The CDR3 is made up of 13 amino acids. CDR1 LNHDA and CDR2 SQIVND come from the germline V gene (reference sequence). Trimming stripped 5 bases from V and 8 bases from J, with 10 bases between. The CDR3 DNA follows: TGTGCCAGTAGTCCCTCTATACATTCACCCCTCCACTTT. Translated: CASSPSIHSPLHF.

The chain has TRBV7-8 and TRBJ1-3, with D perhaps TRBD1 (5 bases). The CDR3 consists of 17 residues. In germline, CDR1 is SGHVS, CDR2 FQNEAQ. V shed 3 bases and J shed 6 bases, with 21 bases lying between them. The CDR3 DNA sequence: TGTGCCAGCAGCTTGGGTTCGTGGAGGGACCTGGAAAACACCATATATTTT. This translates into CASSLGSWRDLENTIYF. Combining the CDR3 with reference TRBV7-8 and TRBJ1-3 gives the whole variable domain GAGVSQSPRYKVAKRGQDVALRCDPISGHVSLFWYQQALGQGPEFLTYFQNEAQLDKSGLPSDRFFAERPEGSVSTLKIQRTQQEDSAVYLCASSLGSWRDLENTIYFGEGSWLTVV.

The chain recombines TRBV14 with TRBJ1-6; TRBD1 matches at 7 bases. This CDR3 spans 16 amino acids. Per germline, CDR1 SGHDN and CDR2 FVKESK. Trimming took 0 bases from V and 7 from J; bases not matched to a gene: 6. CDR3 nucleotide sequence: TGTGCCAGCAGCCAAGATTGGGGGACAGTCAATTCACCCCTCCACTTT. Residues: CASSQDWGTVNSPLHF.

The chain employs TRBV3-1 (or the pseudogene TRBV3-2) and TRBJ1-1; TRBD1 matches at 8 bases. With V trimmed by 4 bases and J by 7 bases, 8 bases remained unmatched. The length of the CDR3 is 14 residues. Germline CDR1 is LGHDT and CDR2 is YNNKEL (reference sequence). The DNA of the CDR3 is TGTGCCAGCAGCCGAGGACAGGGTCGGGATGAAGCTTTCTTT. It translates to CASSRGQGRDEAFF.

This clone was detected ten times or more. V gene TRBV14 combines with J gene TRBJ1-2; 7 bases fit TRBD1. CDR1 SGHDN and CDR2 FVKESK come from the germline V gene. The CDR3 runs to 14 residues. Losses at the gene ends were 6 bases for V and 4 bases for J; bases not matched to a gene: 8. The CDR3 coding sequence is TGTGCCAGCAGTACCGGACAGGCTTTCTATGGCTACACCTTC. Amino acids: CASSTGQAFYGYTF.

This chain joins TRBV27 and TRBJ1-6; D is uncertain. This CDR3 has 12 amino acids. Trimming pared 3 bases from V and 7 bases from J, leaving 4 bases between. The V gene's germline CDR1 is MNHEY and CDR2 SMNVEV (reference sequence). The CDR3 is CASSFSNSPLHF. The CDR3 DNA is TGTGCCAGCAGTTTTTCGAATTCACCCCTCCACTTT.

This clone has a handful of counts. The chain links TRBV25-1 to TRBJ2-1, with 10 bases that match TRBD2. This CDR3 has 15 amino acids. Trimming at V came to 4 bases and at J to 11 bases, leaving 11 bases not matched to a gene. Germline-derived CDR1 and CDR2 are MGHDK and SYGVNS. The CDR3 nucleotides read TGTGCCAGCAGTGCGCCCGGGAGCGGGAGGGTTAAGCAGTTCTTC. Protein sequence: CASSAPGSGRVKQFF.

V usage is TRBV10-3 and J usage is TRBJ1-2; maybe TRBD1 (6 bases). CDR3 length: 17 residues. With 0 bases removed from V and 0 bases from J, the gap between germline ends came to 14 bases. Germline assignment: CDR1 ENHRY and CDR2 SYGVKD. CDR3 protein: CAISESSGQLTNYGYTF. As DNA, the CDR3 is TGTGCCATCAGTGAGTCGAGCGGACAGTTAACTAACTATGGCTACACCTTC.

The V call is TRBV7-8, the J call TRBJ1-1, with 8 bases identical to TRBD1. The trim removed 3 bases at V and 8 bases at J, leaving 2 bases unmatched. The CDR3 is 12 amino acids. The germline V gene encodes CDR1 SGHVS and CDR2 FQNEAQ. The chain's CDR3 is CASSFWDREAFF. The CDR3 region has the DNA TGTGCCAGCAGCTTCTGGGACAGGGAAGCTTTCTTT.

The genes are TRBV13 and TRBJ2-7, with TRBD2 matching over 15 bases. CDR1 is PRHDT and CDR2 is FYEKMQ in the germline V gene (reference sequence). V gave up 5 bases and J gave up 0 bases; unmatched junction bases: 5. CDR3 size: 17 residues. CDR3 in amino acids: CASSTGTSGRNSYEQYF. The CDR3 DNA is TGTGCCAGCAGCACAGGGACTAGCGGGAGGAACTCCTACGAGCAGTACTTC. The full variable domain, completed using reference TRBV13 and TRBJ2-7, is AAGVIQSPRHLIKEKRETATLKCYPIPRHDTVYWYQQGPGQDPQFLISFYEKMQSDKGSIPDRFSAQQFSDYHSELNMSSLELGDSALYFCASSTGTSGRNSYEQYFGPGTRLTVT.

The V gene is TRBV12-3 or TRBV12-4, the J gene TRBJ1-1; maybe TRBD1 (6 bases). Trimming took off 5 bases at V and 6 bases at J, with 13 bases between the two ends. The CDR3 spans 13 residues. The CDR3 bases are TGTGCCAGCAGTATAACAGGGACGGCTGAAGCTTTCTTT. This encodes CASSITGTAEAFF.

This clone appeared once. The chain is built from TRBV4-2 and TRBJ2-7; 8 bases align to TRBD2. V was pared by 1 base and J by 1 base, with 9 bases of the junction left unmatched. CDR3 length equals 17 residues. The germline CDR1 and CDR2 sequences are LGHNA and YNFKEQ. CDR3 region: CASSQGVSGIISYEQYF. Here the CDR3 DNA reads TGTGCCAGCAGCCAAGGGGTTAGCGGGATCATTTCCTACGAGCAGTACTTC.

A word on this clone: Other DNA sequences in this sample translate to the same CDR3. The chain carries TRBV12-3 or TRBV12-4 and TRBJ2-1; tentatively, D is TRBD2 (6 bases). The CDR3 runs 13 residues. The V end lost 6 bases, the J end lost 4 bases, and 10 bases lay between the germline ends. The CDR3 bases are TGTGCCAGCAGGAGGGACTCTTACAATGAGCAGTTCTTC. Its protein product is CASRRDSYNEQFF.

V gene TRBV7-2 combines with J gene TRBJ2-2, with a tentative D call TRBD2 (6 bases). This CDR3 region has 16 residues. In germline, CDR1 is SGHTA, CDR2 FQGNSA. The V end was cut by 2 bases, the J end by 6 bases, with 16 bases between. The CDR3 reads CASSLSGSGRAGELFF. DNA of the CDR3: TGTGCCAGCAGCTTAAGCGGGTCAGGTCGGGCCGGGGAGCTGTTTTTT.

The chain couples TRBV7-2 to TRBJ1-2, with 7 bases that match TRBD1. CDR3 size: 15 residues. Germline V CDR1 and CDR2: SGHTA, FQGNSA. V shed 4 bases, J shed 2 bases, and the junction held 7 bases outside the gene matches. CDR3: CASSSIGGQNYGYTF. DNA of the CDR3: TGTGCCAGCAGCTCGATAGGGGGACAGAACTATGGCTACACCTTC.

CDR3 DNA: TGTGCCAGCCGGGACAGGTCATCCGGGGCCAACGTCCTGACTTTC. Protein product: CASRDRSSGANVLTF. The chain links TRBV2 to TRBJ2-6, with TRBD1 identical over 8 bases. CDR1 is SNHLY, CDR2 FYNNEI, per germline. This CDR3 comprises 15 residues. Trimming cost V 8 bases and J 4 bases; bases outside gene matches: 7.

In nucleotides, the CDR3 is TGTGCCAGTAGTACCGGGACAGGGGTGGTCGAGCAGTACTTC. Translated, it gives CASSTGTGVVEQYF. The V call is TRBV19, the J call TRBJ2-7; 10 positions agree with TRBD1. The CDR3 loop spans 14 amino acids. Looked up from germline, CDR1 is LNHDA and CDR2 is SQIVND (reference sequence). The V segment lost 4 bases and the J segment 6 bases; nucleotides outside the gene matches: 6.

The V gene is TRBV15, the J gene TRBJ2-5; no definite D call. The V end lost 0 bases, the J end lost 5 bases, and 10 bases lay between the germline ends. The CDR3 sequence is 14 residues long. In germline, CDR1 is LNHNV, CDR2 YYDKDF (reference sequence). The CDR3 reads CATSRDPSGETQYF. The CDR3 coding sequence is TGTGCCACCAGCAGAGATCCTTCTGGCGAGACCCAGTACTTC.

This rearrangement joins TRBV14 to TRBJ2-5; D gene uncertain. The V and J ends lost 4 bases and 2 bases respectively, with 8 bases between them. The CDR3 is 13 amino acids. Germline CDR1 is SGHDN and CDR2 is FVKESK. CDR3 amino acids: CASSRGNQETQYF. For the CDR3, the DNA is TGTGCCAGCAGCCGAGGAAATCAAGAGACCCAGTACTTC.